The present T cell receptor beta chain was sequenced within a study of Ad26.COV2.S vaccination and SARS-CoV-2 variants. The germline V and J ends were trimmed by 8 bases and 5 bases, with 15 bases remaining between them. Germline V gives CDR1 LGHDT, CDR2 YNNKEL (reference sequence). The CDR3 spans 13 residues. Assay: immunoSEQ multiplex PCR; the TCRdb copy retains only in-frame clones and omits some. The sample includes about 440,000 clones, roughly 89% of them seen just once. The treatment here: roughly 19 received Ad26.COV2.S at low or high dose, single or two shots; 5 received placebo; per-sample allocation not given. The samples were gathered on day 63 after the first injection of vaccine or placebo.

The TCR was taken from a person aged 18-60 years who received the Ad26.COV2.S COVID-19 vaccine or a placebo. The sample in question was peripheral blood, obtained in a trial of Ad26.COV2.S vaccine versus placebo. The V and J genes are TRBV3-1 (or the pseudogene TRBV3-2) and TRBJ2-5; D is possibly TRBD1 or TRBD2 (6 bases each). The CDR3 loop is CASATGAGETQYF. In nucleotides, the CDR3 is TGTGCCAGCGCAACGGGGGCGGGGGAGACCCAGTACTTC.